Listed below are T cell receptor beta chains from one sample, sequenced in a study of shared clonotypes between healthy human individuals. Only in-frame clones appear in the TCRdb table, and some are missing; sequencing was by immunoSEQ multiplex PCR. The sample has some 2.1 million clones, around 93% seen once. Material: naive CD8+ T cells from PBMCs. These receptors were obtained from a man between 18 and 35 years old in good health. Some clones in this sample may be carry-over from other donors' samples. CDR3s include the opening cysteine and the closing phenylalanine or tryptophan. Each record gives: D gene, clone size, J gene, V gene, CDR3 protein, CDR3 DNA. The D gene is left open where the match is weak. Expanded clones are given a class, and other clones once, few, many or no size at all.

d_gene: NA; abundance: NA; j_gene: TRBJ2-1; v_gene: TRBV27; CDR3aa: CASSSLGISYNEQFF; CDR3nt: TGTGCCAGCAGTTCACTAGGAATCTCCTACAATGAGCAGTTCTTC
d_gene: NA; abundance: NA; j_gene: TRBJ2-1; v_gene: TRBV9; CDR3aa: CASSVVGSRDEQFF; CDR3nt: TGTGCCAGCAGCGTAGTAGGGAGTCGGGATGAGCAGTTCTTC
d_gene: TRBD2; abundance: NA; j_gene: TRBJ2-7; v_gene: TRBV19; CDR3aa: CASSPPGLAGTLSYEQYF; CDR3nt: TGTGCCAGTAGCCCCCCGGGACTAGCGGGTACCCTCTCCTACGAGCAGTACTTC
d_gene: NA; abundance: NA; j_gene: TRBJ1-2; v_gene: TRBV7-9; CDR3aa: CASNFKGPNYGYTF; CDR3nt: TGTGCCAGCAACTTTAAGGGGCCGAACTATGGCTACACCTTC
d_gene: NA; abundance: NA; j_gene: TRBJ2-7; v_gene: TRBV7-8; CDR3aa: CASSLERAYEQYF; CDR3nt: TGTGCCAGCAGCTTAGAGCGGGCCTACGAGCAGTACTTC
d_gene: NA; abundance: NA; j_gene: TRBJ2-1; v_gene: TRBV29-1; CDR3aa: CSVEKSGVEFF; CDR3nt: TGCAGCGTTGAAAAATCCGGGGTTGAGTTCTTC
d_gene: NA; abundance: NA; j_gene: TRBJ1-2; v_gene: TRBV7-2; CDR3aa: CASSGRNDGYTF; CDR3nt: TGTGCCAGCAGCGGCCGTAACGACGGCTACACCTTC
d_gene: TRBD2; abundance: NA; j_gene: TRBJ2-7; v_gene: TRBV19; CDR3aa: CASSTRGGGGYEQYF; CDR3nt: TGTGCCAGTAGTACCCGGGGGGGTGGAGGTTACGAGCAGTACTTC
d_gene: NA; abundance: NA; j_gene: TRBJ2-1; v_gene: TRBV5-5; CDR3aa: CASSLTNYNEQFF; CDR3nt: TGTGCCAGCAGCCTGACGAATTACAACGAGCAGTTCTTC
d_gene: NA; abundance: NA; j_gene: TRBJ1-2; v_gene: TRBV14; CDR3aa: CASSQVDRPYGYTF; CDR3nt: TGTGCCAGCAGCCAAGTAGACAGACCCTATGGCTACACCTTC
d_gene: TRBD1; abundance: once; j_gene: TRBJ2-1; v_gene: TRBV19; CDR3aa: CASSIAVPGGEGDEQFF; CDR3nt: TGTGCCAGTAGTATAGCGGTTCCAGGGGGCGAAGGCGATGAGCAGTTCTTC
d_gene: NA; abundance: NA; j_gene: TRBJ2-7; v_gene: TRBV6-1; CDR3aa: CASSKGPRGDKQYF; CDR3nt: TGTGCCAGCAGTAAGGGACCCCGTGGCGATAAGCAGTACTTC